These T cell receptor beta chains were read from a single sample in a study of OX40 agonist ivuxolimab in advanced cancers. Measured with immunoSEQ multiplex PCR; TCRdb has only the in-frame clones, and not every one. The data hold roughly 76,000 clones, with approximately 83% observed a single time. Source: CD4+ or CD8+ T cells sorted from blood, taken in a trial of the OX40 agonist ivuxolimab. The receptors here all came from an adult with an advanced solid tumor such as melanoma, head and neck, liver or kidney cancer. Each CDR3 is given with its conserved first and last residue. The order of the fields is V gene, J gene, clone size, CDR3 protein. The size entry is marked missing in some rows and otherwise reads once, few, many or a size class.

TRBV29-1	TRBJ1-2	NA	CSVGGSTANYGYTF
TRBV4-2	TRBJ1-1	NA	CASSPSGLRGSRGTEAFF
TRBV2	TRBJ1-2	few	CAQGGQGYGYTF
TRBV5-1	TRBJ1-1	NA	CASSPHGDSNTEAFF
TRBV5-1	TRBJ2-2	NA	CASSLQGSNTGELFF
TRBV28	TRBJ2-1	NA	CASSLYGGLSNEQFF
TRBV19	TRBJ1-1	NA	CASKQGGWGRGNTEAFF
TRBV7-8	TRBJ1-1	NA	CASSLGQGNTEAFF
TRBV2	TRBJ1-2	NA	CARWGITNYGYTF
TRBV4-3	TRBJ1-5	NA	CASSQDAVISNQPQHF
TRBV6-4	TRBJ2-1	NA	CASSREINNEQFF
TRBV7-2	TRBJ2-3	NA	CASSLASEDTQYF
TRBV6-5	TRBJ2-7	NA	CASSERGQGYEQYF
TRBV28	TRBJ2-1	NA	CASSNSGGSYNEQFF
TRBV19	TRBJ2-5	NA	CASSLSGTKYQETQYF
TRBV18	TRBJ2-1	few	CASSPSIASGNEQFF
TRBV20-1	TRBJ1-2	NA	CSAVKYGYTF
TRBV7-3	TRBJ2-1	NA	CASSPARAVYNEQFF
TRBV6-5	TRBJ1-1	once	CASSWTGGEAFF
TRBV4-3	TRBJ2-7	once	CASSQDPSGSGASYEQYF
TRBV30	TRBJ1-2	NA	CAWSRVLTNYGYTF